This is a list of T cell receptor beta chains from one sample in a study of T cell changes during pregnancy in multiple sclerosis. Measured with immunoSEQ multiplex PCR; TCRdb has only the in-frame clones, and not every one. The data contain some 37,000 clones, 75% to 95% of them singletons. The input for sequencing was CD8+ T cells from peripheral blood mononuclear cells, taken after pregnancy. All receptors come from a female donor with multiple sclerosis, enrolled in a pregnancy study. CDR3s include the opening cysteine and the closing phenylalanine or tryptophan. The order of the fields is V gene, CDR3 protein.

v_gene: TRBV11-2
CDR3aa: CASSFGDRGGLFQETQYF

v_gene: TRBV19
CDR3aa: CASSAGLGAYEQYF

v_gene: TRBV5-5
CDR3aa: CASSPDTSVNTGELFF

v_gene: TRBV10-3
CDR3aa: CAIRNRSSPLYEQYF

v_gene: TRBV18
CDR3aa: CASSPPEDRTFTDTQYF

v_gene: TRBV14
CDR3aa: CASSQEGLADTQYF

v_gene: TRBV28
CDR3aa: CASSRGLATGELFF

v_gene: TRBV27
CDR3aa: CASSFLSGQPGSIQYF

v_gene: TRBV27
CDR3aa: CASSLSGTGDFREQYF

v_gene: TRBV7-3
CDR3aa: CASSLAGGTDTQYF

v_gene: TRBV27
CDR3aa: CASSRTGGPYEQYF

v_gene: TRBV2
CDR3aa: CARDPGLAGEGLETQYF

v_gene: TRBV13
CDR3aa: CASSLGQGGATEAFF

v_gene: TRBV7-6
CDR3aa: CASSSRVGQPQHF

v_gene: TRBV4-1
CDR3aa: CASSQQLAGVYEQYF

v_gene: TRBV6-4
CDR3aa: CASSPLAGGPNEQFF

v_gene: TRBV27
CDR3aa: CASRDRDAYEQYF

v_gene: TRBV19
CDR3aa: CASSITGTGLGEQYF

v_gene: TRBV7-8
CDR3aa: CASSLAWSGGEKLFF

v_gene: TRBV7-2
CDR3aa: CASSLASSYEQYF

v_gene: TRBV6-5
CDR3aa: CASRPGVLAKNIQYF

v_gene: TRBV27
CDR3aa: CASSSGSLVNQPQHF

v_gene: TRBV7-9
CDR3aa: CATNWGPNSPLHF

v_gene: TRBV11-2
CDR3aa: CASVYGRTSGSTDTQYF

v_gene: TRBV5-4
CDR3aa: CASSLQGVGGYTF

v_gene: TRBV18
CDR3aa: CASSGTDSYEQYF

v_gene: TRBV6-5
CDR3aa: CASSYGRGVGKTQYF